The TCR beta chain under discussion was sequenced for a study of blood T cell repertoires in COVID-19. Study at large: Whether acute or convalescent, the COVID-19 samples came from the United States, Italy and Spain. The cDNA or gDNA used as material had been derived from T cells, B-cell-depleted T cells, or PBMCs.

As handled by the study authors: Nucleated cell number was recorded as an estimate derived from reference gene primer amplification. TCRdb keeps only in-frame clones here, not all; method: immunoSEQ multiplex PCR. D and trimming come from the DNA, and the V and J calls and clone size come from that table. Here the sample spans around 140,000 clones, around 80% being singletons. This clone has a handful of counts. V lost 4 bases, J lost 1 base, and 8 bases lay in between. This CDR3 is 12 amino acids long. Germline V CDR1 and CDR2: SQVTM, ANQGSEA. The chain combines TRBV29-1 with TRBJ2-7; possible D gene TRBD1, 5 bases. Sample: peripheral blood. The clonotype comes from a woman in her fifties or sixties with acute or convalescent COVID-19. In DNA form, the CDR3 reads TGCAGCGTTGGACAGCCTTCCTACGAGCAGTACTTC. Translation: CSVGQPSYEQYF.